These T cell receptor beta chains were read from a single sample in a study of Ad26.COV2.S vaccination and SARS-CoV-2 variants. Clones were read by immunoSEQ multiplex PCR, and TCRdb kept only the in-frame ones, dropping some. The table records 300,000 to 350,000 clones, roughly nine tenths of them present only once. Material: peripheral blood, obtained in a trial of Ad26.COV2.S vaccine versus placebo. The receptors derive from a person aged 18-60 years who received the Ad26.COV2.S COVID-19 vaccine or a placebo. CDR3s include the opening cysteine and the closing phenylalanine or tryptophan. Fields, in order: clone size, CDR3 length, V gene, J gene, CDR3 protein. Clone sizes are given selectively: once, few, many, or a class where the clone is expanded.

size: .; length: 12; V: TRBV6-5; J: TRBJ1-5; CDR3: CASTGPNQPQHF
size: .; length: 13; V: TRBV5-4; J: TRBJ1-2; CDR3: CASSLGVIRGYTF
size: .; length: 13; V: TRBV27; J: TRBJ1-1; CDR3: CASSPWGYTEAFF
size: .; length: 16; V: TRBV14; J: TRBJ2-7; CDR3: CASSTHGTLIAYEQYF
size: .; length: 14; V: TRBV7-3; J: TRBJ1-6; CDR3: CASSLQSRDSPLHF
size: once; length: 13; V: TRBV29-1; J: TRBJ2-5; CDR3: CSAAVAIRETQYF
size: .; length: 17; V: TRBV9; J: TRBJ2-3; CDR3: CASSVVGSSRGTDTQYF
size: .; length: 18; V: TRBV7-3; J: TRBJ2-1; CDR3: CASSSAGTSGKSYNEQFF
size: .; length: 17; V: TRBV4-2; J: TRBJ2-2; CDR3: CASSQRFSGGTAGELFF
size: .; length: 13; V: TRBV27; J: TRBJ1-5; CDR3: CASSWGVNQPQHF
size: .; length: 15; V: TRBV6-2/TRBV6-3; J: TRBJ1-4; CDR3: CASSLGVATNEKLFF
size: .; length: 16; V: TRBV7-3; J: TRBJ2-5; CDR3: CASSPQGSFVQETQYF
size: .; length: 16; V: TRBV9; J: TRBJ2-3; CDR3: CASSVGGRAGLDTQYF
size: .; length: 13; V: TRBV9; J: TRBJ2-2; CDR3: CASSIHRAGELFF
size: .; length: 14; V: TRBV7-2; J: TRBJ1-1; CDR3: CASSPHKVRTEAFF
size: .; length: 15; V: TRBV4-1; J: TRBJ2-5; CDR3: CASSQDAGSQETQYF
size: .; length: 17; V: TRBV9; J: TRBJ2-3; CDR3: CASSLLGQLKQTDTQYF
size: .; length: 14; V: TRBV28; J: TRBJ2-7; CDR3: CASSLGYRGHEQYF
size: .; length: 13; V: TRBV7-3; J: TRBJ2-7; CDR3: CASSLSAVGEQYF
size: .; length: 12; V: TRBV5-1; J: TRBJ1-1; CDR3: CASSLSRDRAFF
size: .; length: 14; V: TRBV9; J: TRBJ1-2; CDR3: CASSVEEGLSGYTF
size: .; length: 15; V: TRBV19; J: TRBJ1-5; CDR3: CASSIGGRVAGPQHF
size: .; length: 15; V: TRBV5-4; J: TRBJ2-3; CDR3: CASSLDRGVPDTQYF
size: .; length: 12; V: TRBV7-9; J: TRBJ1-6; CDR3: CASGRDNSPLHF
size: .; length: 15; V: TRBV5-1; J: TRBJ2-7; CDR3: CASSLPGSQSPEQYF
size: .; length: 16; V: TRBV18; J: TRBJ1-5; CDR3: CASSPGGGGGNQPQHF
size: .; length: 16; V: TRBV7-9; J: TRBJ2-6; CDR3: CASSLGASSGANVLTF
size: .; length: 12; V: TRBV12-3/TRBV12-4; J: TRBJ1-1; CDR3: CASSFGDSGAFF
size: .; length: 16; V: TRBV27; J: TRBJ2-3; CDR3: CASSTVAGDGTDTQYF
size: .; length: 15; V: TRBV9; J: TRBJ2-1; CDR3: CASSVVQGGRDEQFF
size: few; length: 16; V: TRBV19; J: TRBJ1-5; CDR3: CASSRMGISPNQPQHF
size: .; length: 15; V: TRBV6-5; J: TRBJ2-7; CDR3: CASSYSPGTLYEQYF
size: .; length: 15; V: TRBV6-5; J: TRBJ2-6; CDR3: CASGSTASGANVLTF
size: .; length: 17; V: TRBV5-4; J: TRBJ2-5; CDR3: CASSFSPTGGKRETQYF
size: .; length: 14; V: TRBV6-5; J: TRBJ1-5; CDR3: CASRAGLSDQPQHF
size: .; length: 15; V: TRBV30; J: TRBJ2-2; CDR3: CAWNRVPANTGELFF
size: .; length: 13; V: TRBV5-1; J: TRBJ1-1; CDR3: CASSLNFNTEAFF
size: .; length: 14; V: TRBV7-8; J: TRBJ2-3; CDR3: CASSLQRKKDTQYF
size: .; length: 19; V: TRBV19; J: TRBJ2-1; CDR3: CASSKLAARTSLGSNEQFF
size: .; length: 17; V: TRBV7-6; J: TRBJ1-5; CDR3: CASSLALTAPGIQPQHF
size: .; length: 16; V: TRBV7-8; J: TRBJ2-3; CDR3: CASSDGLAENTDTQYF
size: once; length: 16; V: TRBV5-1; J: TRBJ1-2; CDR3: CASSNPPAQANYGYTF
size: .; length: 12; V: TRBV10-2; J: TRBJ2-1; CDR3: CASSESRNEQFF
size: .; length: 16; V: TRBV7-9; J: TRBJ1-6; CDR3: CASSSGTGGINSPLHF
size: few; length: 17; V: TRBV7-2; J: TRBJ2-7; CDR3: CASSASRWVRGDYEQYF
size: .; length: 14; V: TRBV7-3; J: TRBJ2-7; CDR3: CASSPAGLDYEQYF
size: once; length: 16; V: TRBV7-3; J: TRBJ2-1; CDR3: CASSLRGPRGEGEQFF
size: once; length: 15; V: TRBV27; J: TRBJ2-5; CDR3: CASRRRGGRQETQYF
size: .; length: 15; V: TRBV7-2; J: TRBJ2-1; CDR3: CASSLRPSSYNEQFF
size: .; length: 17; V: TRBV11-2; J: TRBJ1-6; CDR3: CASSSRPFGGGDSPLHF
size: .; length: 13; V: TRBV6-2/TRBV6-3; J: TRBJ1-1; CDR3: CASSGDRVLEAFF
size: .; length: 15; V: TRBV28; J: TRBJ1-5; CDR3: CASSLGGQSHQPQHF
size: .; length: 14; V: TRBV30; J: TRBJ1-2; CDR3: CAWKEGRINYGYTF
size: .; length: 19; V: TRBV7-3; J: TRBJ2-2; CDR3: CASSLRRQGGSSNTGELFF
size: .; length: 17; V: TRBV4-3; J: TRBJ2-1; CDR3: CASSQDYAGGLYNEQFF